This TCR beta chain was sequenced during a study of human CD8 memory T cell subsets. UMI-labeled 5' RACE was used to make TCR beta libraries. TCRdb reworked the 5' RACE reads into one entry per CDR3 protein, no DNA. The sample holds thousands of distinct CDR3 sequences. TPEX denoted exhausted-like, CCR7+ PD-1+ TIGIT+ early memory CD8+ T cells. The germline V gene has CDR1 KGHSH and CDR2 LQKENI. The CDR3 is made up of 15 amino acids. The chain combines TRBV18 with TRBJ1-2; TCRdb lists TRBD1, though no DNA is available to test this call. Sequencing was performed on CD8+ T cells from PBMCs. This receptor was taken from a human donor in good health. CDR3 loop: CASSPRTGDEDGYTF.